Here is one TCR beta chain with its context. Its antigen remains unknown. The data were obtained in a study of cytomegalovirus exposure and HLA in healthy donors. Findings and limits, study-wide: TCR beta chains associated with HLA were, in a later analysis, more clonally expanded than equally common others.

Researchers ran the PCR with 60 Vbeta and 13 Jbeta primers. Sequencing was performed with immunoSEQ multiplex PCR; in TCRdb, only in-frame clones are kept and a portion is missing. The profile shows 25,000 to 30,000 clones, about 64% of them singletons. The receptor comes from a male donor in good health and CMV-seropositive. The sample comprised PBMCs.

DNA for the CDR3: TGTGCCAGCAGCTCGACATTTGGCTACACCTTC. Amino acid sequence: CASSSTFGYTF. The V gene is TRBV11-2, the J gene TRBJ1-2; unclear D gene. V lost 4 bases to trimming and J lost 7 bases, with 7 bases between them. The CDR3 extends over 11 amino acids. The germline CDR1 and CDR2 sequences are SGHAT and FQNNGV.